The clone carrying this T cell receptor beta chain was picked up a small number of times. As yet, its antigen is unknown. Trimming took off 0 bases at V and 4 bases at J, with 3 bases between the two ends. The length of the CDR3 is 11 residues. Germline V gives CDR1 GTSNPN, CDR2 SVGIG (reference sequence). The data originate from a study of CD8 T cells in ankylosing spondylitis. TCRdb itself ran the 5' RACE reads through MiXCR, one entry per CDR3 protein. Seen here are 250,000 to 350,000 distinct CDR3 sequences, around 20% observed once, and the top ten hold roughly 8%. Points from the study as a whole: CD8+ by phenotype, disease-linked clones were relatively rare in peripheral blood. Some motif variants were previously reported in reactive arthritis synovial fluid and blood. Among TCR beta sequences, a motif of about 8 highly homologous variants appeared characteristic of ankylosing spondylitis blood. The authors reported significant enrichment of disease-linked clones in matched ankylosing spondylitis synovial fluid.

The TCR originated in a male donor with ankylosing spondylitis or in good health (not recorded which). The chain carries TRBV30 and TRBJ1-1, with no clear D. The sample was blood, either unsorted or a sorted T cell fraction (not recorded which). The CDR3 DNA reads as TGTGCCTGGAGTGTACTCACTGAAGCTTTCTTT. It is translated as CAWSVLTEAFF.